One and the same sample provided the 2 T cell receptor beta chains below, sequenced in a study of Ad26.COV2.S vaccination and SARS-CoV-2 variants. The sample's treatment: some 20 received Ad26.COV2.S at low or high dose, single or two shots; several received placebo; per-sample allocation not given. Sampling took place 63 days after the first vaccine or placebo injection. Here immunoSEQ multiplex PCR was the method, and the copy in TCRdb shows in-frame clones only, minus some. The sample gives about 350,000 clones, 70% to 90% of which show up once; 2.5% to 3.5% is in the top ten. Sequencing used peripheral blood, obtained in a trial of Ad26.COV2.S vaccine versus placebo. The source is a person aged 18 to 59 who received the Ad26.COV2.S COVID-19 vaccine or a placebo.

This clone showed up just a few times. The chain couples TRBV19 to TRBJ1-2, with D hard to call. The V gene's germline CDR1 is LNHDA and CDR2 SQIVND (reference sequence). The CDR3 runs to 14 residues. V was clipped by 1 base and J by 5 bases, with 11 bases between them. CDR3 sequence (DNA): TGTGCCAGTAGTATAGTAGTGGCGGCGTATGGCTACACCTTC. It translates to CASSIVVAAYGYTF.

The CDR3 sequence: CASTEEGASHEQYF. The CDR3 bases are TGTGCCAGCACCGAAGAGGGGGCTAGCCACGAGCAGTACTTC. This chain uses TRBV2 with TRBJ2-7, with TRBD1 matching over 7 bases. The length of the CDR3 is 14 residues. Germline assignment: CDR1 SNHLY and CDR2 FYNNEI. Germline trimming cut 7 bases from V and 5 bases from J; bases unmatched to any gene: 11. The entire variable domain, with the rest obtained from reference TRBV2 and TRBJ2-7, is as follows: EPEVTQTPSHQVTQMGQEVILRCVPISNHLYFYWYRQILGQKVEFLVSFYNNEISEKSEIFDDQFSVERPDGSNFTLKIRSTKLEDSAMYFCASTEEGASHEQYFGPGTRLTVT.